This T cell receptor (beta chain) was profiled in a study of T cell changes during pregnancy in multiple sclerosis. Profiling relied on immunoSEQ multiplex PCR, and the TCRdb table lists in-frame clones only, not all of them. Among more than 85,000 clones listed, 85% to 95% were seen once. Sequenced material: peripheral blood, taken in the third trimester of pregnancy. The clonotype originates from a female donor in good health, enrolled as a control in a pregnancy study.

The CDR3 DNA is TGCGCCAGCAGCTTGGCGGGGGGAGATGGCACAGATACGCAGTATTTT. Protein: CASSLAGGDGTDTQYF. This chain joins TRBV5-1 and TRBJ2-3; TRBD2 matches 7 bases. The trim removed 0 bases at V and 1 base at J, leaving 5 bases unmatched. This CDR3 is 16 amino acids long. Germline CDR1 SGHRS, CDR2 YFSETQ. The entire variable domain, with the rest obtained from reference TRBV5-1 and TRBJ2-3, is as follows: KAGVTQTPRYLIKTRGQQVTLSCSPISGHRSVSWYQQTPGQGLQFLFEYFSETQRNKGNFPGRFSGRQFSNSRSEMNVSTLELGDSALYLCASSLAGGDGTDTQYFGPGTRLTVL.